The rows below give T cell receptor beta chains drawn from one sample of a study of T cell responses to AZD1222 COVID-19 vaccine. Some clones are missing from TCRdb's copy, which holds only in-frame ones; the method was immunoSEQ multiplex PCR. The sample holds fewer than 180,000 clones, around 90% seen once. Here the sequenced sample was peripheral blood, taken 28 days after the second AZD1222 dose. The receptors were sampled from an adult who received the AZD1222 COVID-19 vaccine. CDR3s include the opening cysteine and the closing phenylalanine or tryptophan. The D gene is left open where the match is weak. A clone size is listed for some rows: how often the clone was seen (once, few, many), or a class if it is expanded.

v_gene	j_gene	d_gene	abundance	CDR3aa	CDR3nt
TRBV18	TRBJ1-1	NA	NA	CASSPQGTVNTEAFF	TGTGCCAGCTCACCACAAGGGACGGTGAACACTGAAGCTTTCTTT
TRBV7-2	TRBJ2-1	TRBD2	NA	CASSLMAGVSNEQFF	TGTGCCAGCAGCTTAATGGCGGGAGTAAGCAATGAGCAGTTCTTC
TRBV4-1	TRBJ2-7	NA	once	CASSQPPAGEQYF	TGCGCCAGCAGCCAGCCCCCGGCTGGGGAGCAGTACTTC
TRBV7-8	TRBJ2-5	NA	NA	CASAEETQYF	TGTGCCAGTGCCGAAGAGACCCAGTACTTC
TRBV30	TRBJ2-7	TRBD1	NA	CAWRKTGAAYEQYF	TGTGCCTGGAGGAAAACAGGGGCGGCCTACGAGCAGTACTTC
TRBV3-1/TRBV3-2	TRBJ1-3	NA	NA	CASSHPSGNTIYF	TGTGCCAGCAGCCACCCATCTGGAAACACCATATATTTT
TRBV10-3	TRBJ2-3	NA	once	CAISESLGGYEIDTQYF	TGTGCCATCAGTGAGTCTCTGGGCGGGTACGAGATAGATACGCAGTATTTT
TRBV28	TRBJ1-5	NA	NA	CASKYQASSAQHF	TGTGCCAGCAAGTATCAGGCGTCCTCGGCCCAGCATTTT
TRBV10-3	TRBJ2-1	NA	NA	CAISEGLALTYNEQFF	TGTGCCATCAGTGAGGGCCTAGCGTTGACCTACAATGAGCAGTTCTTC
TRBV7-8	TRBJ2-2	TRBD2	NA	CASSFAGDTGELFF	TGTGCCAGCAGCTTCGCGGGAGACACCGGGGAGCTGTTTTTT
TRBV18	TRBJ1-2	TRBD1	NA	CASSPAGHRTGGGYTF	TGTGCCAGCTCACCGGCTGGACACCGGACAGGGGGTGGCTACACCTTC
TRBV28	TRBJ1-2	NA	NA	CASRAGEYGYTF	TGTGCCAGCAGGGCAGGGGAATATGGCTACACCTTC
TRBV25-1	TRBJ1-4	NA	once	CASSDGISDEKLFF	TGTGCCAGCAGTGACGGGATATCGGATGAAAAACTGTTTTTT
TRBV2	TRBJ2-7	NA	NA	CASSRTGAYRSYEQYF	TGTGCCAGCAGCAGGACCGGGGCCTACCGCTCCTACGAGCAGTACTTC
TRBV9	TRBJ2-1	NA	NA	CASSVGGRGYNEQFF	TGTGCCAGCAGCGTAGGTGGCAGGGGCTACAATGAGCAGTTCTTC
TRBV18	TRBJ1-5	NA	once	CASSLGPSGGNQPQHF	TGTGCCAGCTCGCTAGGCCCATCAGGGGGCAATCAGCCCCAGCATTTT
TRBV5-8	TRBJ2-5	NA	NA	CASSLEQGPASETQYF	TGTGCCAGCAGCTTGGAACAGGGTCCAGCATCGGAGACCCAGTACTTC
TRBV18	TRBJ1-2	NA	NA	CASSLGQSGSYGYTF	TGTGCCAGCTCACTAGGACAGTCAGGGAGCTATGGCTACACCTTC
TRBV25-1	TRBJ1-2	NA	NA	CASSQRGGYGYTF	TGTGCCAGCAGTCAAAGGGGAGGCTATGGCTACACCTTC
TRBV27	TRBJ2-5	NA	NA	CASSFGGRGETQYF	TGTGCCAGCAGTTTCGGGGGACGAGGTGAGACCCAGTACTTC
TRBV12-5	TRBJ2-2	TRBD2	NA	CASGLLRTSGSAGELFF	TGTGCTAGTGGTTTGCTTCGGACTAGCGGGAGCGCCGGGGAGCTGTTTTTT
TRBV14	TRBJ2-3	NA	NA	CASRSLGSTDTQYF	TGTGCCAGCAGGTCACTAGGTTCCACAGATACGCAGTATTTT
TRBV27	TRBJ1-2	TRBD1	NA	CASSLVGTGPNYGYTF	TGTGCCAGCAGTTTGGTAGGGACAGGGCCTAACTATGGCTACACCTTC
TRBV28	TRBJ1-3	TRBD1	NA	CASSSGGRSGNTIYF	TGTGCCAGCAGTTCAGGGGGCCGCTCTGGAAACACCATATATTTT
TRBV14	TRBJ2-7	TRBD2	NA	CASSQVAGGSYLDEQYF	TGTGCCAGCAGCCAGGTAGCGGGAGGCTCGTATTTAGACGAGCAGTACTTC
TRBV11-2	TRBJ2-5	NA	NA	CASSLNWLAETQYF	TGTGCCAGCAGCTTAAATTGGCTAGCAGAGACCCAGTACTTC
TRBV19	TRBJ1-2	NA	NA	CASSGTRGYTF	TGTGCCAGTAGCGGCACGAGGGGCTACACCTTC
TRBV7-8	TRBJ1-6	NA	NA	CASSPTDRTNSPLHF	TGTGCCAGCAGCCCAACCGACAGGACGAATTCACCCCTCCACTTT
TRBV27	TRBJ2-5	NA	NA	CASSWGTQYF	TGTGCCAGCAGTTGGGGGACCCAGTACTTC
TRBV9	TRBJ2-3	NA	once	CASNTRQGTDTQYF	TGTGCCAGCAACACCAGGCAGGGCACAGATACGCAGTATTTT
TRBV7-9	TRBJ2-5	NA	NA	CAISGGEETQYF	TGTGCCATTTCAGGGGGGGAAGAGACCCAGTACTTC
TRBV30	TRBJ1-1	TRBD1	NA	CASAGGFMNTEAFF	TGTGCCTCGGCAGGGGGCTTCATGAACACTGAAGCTTTCTTT
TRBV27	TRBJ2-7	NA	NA	CASSSPGHYEQYF	TGTGCCAGCAGTTCCCCGGGGCACTACGAGCAGTACTTC
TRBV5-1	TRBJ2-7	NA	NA	CASSLFAGPLAYEQYF	TGCGCCAGCAGCCTGTTTGCGGGGCCGCTCGCCTACGAGCAGTACTTC
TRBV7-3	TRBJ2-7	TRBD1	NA	CASSPRDRVYEQYF	TGTGCCAGCAGCCCCCGGGACAGGGTTTACGAGCAGTACTTC
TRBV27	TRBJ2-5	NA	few	CASSSFGRGETQYF	TGTGCCAGCAGTTCCTTTGGTCGGGGGGAGACCCAGTACTTC
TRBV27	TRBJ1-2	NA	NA	CASSGAGTLGYGYTF	TGTGCCAGCAGTGGGGCGGGGACGCTAGGCTATGGCTACACCTTC
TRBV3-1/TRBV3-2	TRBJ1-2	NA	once	CASSPRDRRYDGYTF	TGTGCCAGCAGCCCCCGCGACAGACGATATGATGGCTACACCTTC
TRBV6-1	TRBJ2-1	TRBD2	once	CASSERREQQFF	TGTGCCAGCAGTGAAAGGCGGGAGCAGCAGTTCTTC
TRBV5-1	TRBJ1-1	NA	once	CASSLAAGNTEAFF	TGCGCCAGCAGCTTGGCCGCGGGTAACACTGAAGCTTTCTTT
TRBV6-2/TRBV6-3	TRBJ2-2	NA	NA	CASSSSPGTGELFF	TGTGCCAGCAGTTCCTCCCCGGGAACCGGGGAGCTGTTTTTT
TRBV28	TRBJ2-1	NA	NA	CASSGSGSSYNEQFF	TGTGCCAGCAGTGGGAGCGGAAGCTCCTACAATGAGCAGTTCTTC
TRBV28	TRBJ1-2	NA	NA	CASSFPNYGYTF	TGTGCCAGCAGTTTTCCCAACTATGGCTACACCTTC
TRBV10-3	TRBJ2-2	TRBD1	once	CAIRPGQGANTGELFF	TGTGCCATCAGACCGGGACAGGGTGCGAACACCGGGGAGCTGTTTTTT
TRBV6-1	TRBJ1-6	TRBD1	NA	CASSVSPGTGLSPLHF	TGTGCCAGCAGTGTATCCCCCGGGACAGGGCTTTCACCCCTCCACTTT
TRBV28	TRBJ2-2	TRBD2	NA	CASSLAGVGELFF	TGTGCCAGCAGTTTGGCGGGAGTCGGGGAGCTGTTTTTT
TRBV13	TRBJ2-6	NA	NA	CASSRNPDFSGANVLTF	TGTGCCAGCAGCCGCAATCCCGATTTCTCTGGGGCCAACGTCCTGACTTTC
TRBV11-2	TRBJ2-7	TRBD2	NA	CASSLVAGGGYEQYF	TGTGCCAGCAGCTTAGTCGCCGGGGGGGGTTACGAGCAGTACTTC
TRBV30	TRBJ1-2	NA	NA	CAWSVGETGPGYTF	TGTGCCTGGAGTGTTGGTGAAACGGGGCCTGGCTACACCTTC
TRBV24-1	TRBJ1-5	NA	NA	CATSDLDRPYSNQPQHF	TGTGCCACCAGTGATTTGGACAGACCCTATAGCAATCAGCCCCAGCATTTT
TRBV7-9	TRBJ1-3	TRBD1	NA	CATGQGPRGNTIYF	TGTGCCACCGGACAGGGGCCGAGGGGAAACACCATATATTTT
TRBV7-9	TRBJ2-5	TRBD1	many	CASSPPRGGETQYF	TGTGCCAGCAGCCCGCCTCGAGGGGGCGAGACCCAGTACTTC
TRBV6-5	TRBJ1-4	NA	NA	CASSYSGAPREKLFF	TGTGCCAGCAGTTACTCTGGGGCCCCGCGTGAAAAACTGTTTTTT
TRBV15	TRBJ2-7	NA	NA	CATSRDSTAGGEQYF	TGTGCCACCAGCAGAGATAGCACGGCCGGCGGCGAGCAGTACTTC
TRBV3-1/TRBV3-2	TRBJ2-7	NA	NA	CASSQDRRSSYEQYF	TGTGCCAGCAGCCAAGATCGGCGGAGCTCCTACGAGCAGTACTTC